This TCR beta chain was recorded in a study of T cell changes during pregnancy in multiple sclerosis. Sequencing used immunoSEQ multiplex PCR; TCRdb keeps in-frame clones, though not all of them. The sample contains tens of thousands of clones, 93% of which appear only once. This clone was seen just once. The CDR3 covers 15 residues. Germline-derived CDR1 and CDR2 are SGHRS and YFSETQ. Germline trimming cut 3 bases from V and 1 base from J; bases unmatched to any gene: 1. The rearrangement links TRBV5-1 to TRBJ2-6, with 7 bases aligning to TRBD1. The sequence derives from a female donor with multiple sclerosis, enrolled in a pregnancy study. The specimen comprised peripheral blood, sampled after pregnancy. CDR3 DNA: TGCGCCAGCAGCTCGACAGGGTCTGGGGCCAACGTCCTGACTTTC. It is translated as CASSSTGSGANVLTF.